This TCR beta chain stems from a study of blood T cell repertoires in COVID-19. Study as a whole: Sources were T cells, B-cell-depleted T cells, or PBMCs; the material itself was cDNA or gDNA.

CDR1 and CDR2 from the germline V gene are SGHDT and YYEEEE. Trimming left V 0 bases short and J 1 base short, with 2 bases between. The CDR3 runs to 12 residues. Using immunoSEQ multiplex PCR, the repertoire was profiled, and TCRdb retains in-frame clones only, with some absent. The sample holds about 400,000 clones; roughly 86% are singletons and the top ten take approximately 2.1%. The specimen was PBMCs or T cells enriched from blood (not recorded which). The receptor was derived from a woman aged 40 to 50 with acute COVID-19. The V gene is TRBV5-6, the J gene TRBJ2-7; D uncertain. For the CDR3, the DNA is TGTGCCAGCAGCTTGGCGTCCTACGAGCAGTACTTC. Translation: CASSLASYEQYF.